A single sample is the source of the 28 T cell receptor beta chains below, sequenced in a study of T cells in Graves' hyperthyroidism and ophthalmopathy. RNA transcripts served as the template for amplifying TCR beta CDR3 regions. First-round RT-PCR targeting the TCR CDR3 was performed with the HTBI primer set. MiXCR, run by TCRdb on the multiplex PCR reads, gives a single entry per CDR3 protein. In the table there are a few hundred thousand distinct CDR3 sequences, roughly 14% of which are singletons. Material for sequencing was blood. Receptors originate from a woman aged 25 to 45 with Graves' hyperthyroidism.

Comments on this clonotype: Possible read error: a much larger clone is one base away. CDR3 in DNA: TGTGTCAGCAGCCCTGACAGGCGAAACACAGATACGCAGTATTTT. Translation: CVSSPDRRNTDTQYF. The J gene is TRBJ2-3, the V gene TRBV7-9; D perhaps matches TRBD1 (6 bases). The V gene's germline CDR1 is SEHNR and CDR2 FQNEAQ (reference sequence). The CDR3 is 15 amino acids.

The chain joins TRBV27 to TRBJ1-5; D not certain. Deletions cut 5 bases from V and 11 bases from J, with 13 bases between. In germline, CDR1 is MNHEY, CDR2 SMNVEV (reference sequence). CDR3 length: 12 residues. CDR3 DNA sequence: TGTGCCAGCAGTCCCCTGGTCGGGGCCCAGCATTTT. Residues: CASSPLVGAQHF.

This clonotype was seen only a few times. This rearrangement joins TRBV10-2 to TRBJ2-3, with D possibly TRBD1 on 6 matching bases. CDR3 size: 16 residues. CDR1 is WSHSY and CDR2 is SAAADI in the germline V gene. CDR3 DNA sequence: TGCGTCGGAACCAGTTACGGGACAAGAGACACAGATACGCAGTATTTT. It specifies CVGTSYGTRDTDTQYF.

Only a few counts were recorded for this clonotype. The genes are TRBV10-3 and TRBJ2-5; 8 positions agree with TRBD2. The length of the CDR3 is 15 residues. In germline, CDR1 is ENHRY, CDR2 SYGVKD. The V gene end was trimmed by 3 bases and the J gene end by 2 bases; junction bases not matched to a gene: 5. The CDR3, as DNA: TGTGCCATCAGTGACCCGGGGGGGCGTCAAGAGACCCAGTACTTC. Its translation: CAISDPGGRQETQYF.

The J gene is TRBJ1-1, the V gene TRBV20-1, with D maybe TRBD1 (5 bases). V was cut by 3 bases and J by 9 bases, with 17 bases left in between. CDR1 is DFQATT, CDR2 SNEGSKA, per germline (reference sequence). This CDR3 has 13 amino acids. CDR3 loop: CSARWGSAEKAFF. CDR3 nucleotide sequence: TGCAGTGCTAGGTGGGGGTCAGCCGAAAAAGCTTTCTTT.

The V call is TRBV3-1, the J call TRBJ2-6; D call uncertain. The CDR3 is 17 amino acids. V lost 4 bases and J 0 bases, leaving 13 bases between the germline ends. Germline CDR1 reads LGHDT; CDR2 reads YNNKEL (reference sequence). The DNA of the CDR3 is TGTGCCAGCAGCCCCCTAGGGCGGAGCTCTGGGGCCAACGTCCTGACTTTC. Encoded protein: CASSPLGRSSGANVLTF. The full variable domain, its missing parts supplied by reference TRBV3-1 and TRBJ2-6, is DTAVSQTPKYLVTQMGNDKSIKCEQNLGHDTMYWYKQDSKKFLKIMFSYNNKELIINETVPNRFSPKSPDKAHLNLHINSLELGDSAVYFCASSPLGRSSGANVLTFGAGSRLTVL.

The table lists this clonotype with many counts. The chain has TRBV5-1 and TRBJ2-7; no firm D call. From germline, CDR1 is SGHRS and CDR2 YFSETQ. The CDR3 loop spans 14 amino acids. V was cut by 2 bases and J by 2 bases, with 11 bases left in between. Here the CDR3 reads CASSFLGLAYEQYF. CDR3 nucleotides: TGCGCCAGCAGCTTCCTAGGTCTGGCCTACGAGCAGTACTTC.

This clonotype has more than one count but fewer than ten. This chain uses TRBV7-9 with TRBJ2-6, with D unresolved. Trimming stripped 3 bases from V and 0 bases from J, with 6 bases between. CDR3 size: 15 residues. CDR1 is SEHNR and CDR2 is FQNEAQ in the germline V gene (reference sequence). This chain's CDR3 is CASSFQPSGANVLTF. The CDR3, as DNA: TGTGCCAGCAGCTTCCAACCCTCTGGGGCCAACGTCCTGACTTTC.

This clonotype was counted only a few times. V usage is TRBV18 and J usage is TRBJ2-7, with TRBD2 identical over 9 bases. Germline assignment: CDR1 KGHSH and CDR2 LQKENI. V shed 6 bases and J 6 bases; nucleotides not matched to a gene: 15. The CDR3 totals 16 residues. CDR3 sequence: CASSPNSGSYVGEQYF. The CDR3 coding sequence is TGTGCCAGCTCCCCCAATAGCGGGAGCTATGTGGGCGAGCAGTACTTC.

In its sample, this clonotype was seen many times. The rearrangement links TRBV20-1 to TRBJ2-1; 15 bases match TRBD2. Trimming cost V 0 bases and J 9 bases; bases outside gene matches: 9. This CDR3 is 17 amino acids long. Germline V gene data show CDR1 as DFQATT and CDR2 as SNEGSKA (reference sequence). The CDR3 DNA reads TGCAGTGCTAGAGATGACGGGACTAGCGGGGGGTACGGTGAGCAGTTCTTC. Its protein product is CSARDDGTSGGYGEQFF.

This clonotype appeared many times. The V gene is TRBV7-6, the J gene TRBJ1-1; 10 bases match TRBD1. Germline trimming cut 5 bases from V and 11 bases from J; bases unmatched to any gene: 8. The germline V gene encodes CDR1 SGHVS and CDR2 FNYEAQ. This CDR3 has 13 amino acids. As DNA, the CDR3 is TGTGCCAGCAGCCGGATGACAGGGGGCGGCGCTTTCTTT. Protein: CASSRMTGGGAFF.

This sequence joins TRBV10-3 and TRBJ1-4; 7 nucleotides agree with TRBD1. With 10 bases clipped from V and 8 bases from J, the junction kept 10 bases outside the gene matches. In germline, CDR1 is ENHRY, CDR2 SYGVKD. There are 13 residues in the CDR3. CDR3 nucleotides: TGTGCCACCCGAGACAGGGAGGGGGAAAAACTGTTTTTT. Translation gives CATRDREGEKLFF.

This clonotype was counted ten times or more. The chain employs TRBV9 and TRBJ1-6; maybe TRBD1 (5 bases). In germline, CDR1 is SGDLS, CDR2 YYNGEE. CDR3 length: 15 residues. V was cut by 4 bases and J by 7 bases, with 15 bases left in between. CDR3 sequence (DNA): TGTGCCAGCAGCAGACGGGACGGAACAAATTCACCCCTCCACTTT. Amino acid sequence: CASSRRDGTNSPLHF.

This clonotype was observed at least ten times. Here the CDR3 reads CASSLEFQLNEQFF. CDR3 in DNA: TGCGCCAGCAGCTTGGAGTTCCAGCTCAATGAGCAGTTCTTC. The chain uses TRBV5-1 and TRBJ2-1, with D unresolved. V lost 0 bases, J lost 6 bases, and 10 bases lay in between. Looked up from germline, CDR1 is SGHRS and CDR2 is YFSETQ. CDR3 length: 14 residues.

The rearrangement links TRBV19 to TRBJ2-7; 8 nucleotides line up with TRBD2. This CDR3 comprises 14 residues. Germline V lookup: CDR1 LNHDA, CDR2 SQIVND (reference sequence). Losses at the gene ends were 2 bases for V and 1 base for J; bases not matched to a gene: 1. The CDR3 loop is CASSITGGSYEQYF. CDR3 coding DNA: TGTGCCAGTAGTATAACGGGAGGGTCCTACGAGCAGTACTTC.

Many counts were recorded for this clonotype. V and J are TRBV28 and TRBJ2-4; D remains ambiguous. The CDR3 covers 15 residues. Per the germline V gene, CDR1 is MDHEN and CDR2 is SYDVKM. V was shortened by 4 bases and J by 0 bases, with 10 bases between the two germline ends. The CDR3 DNA follows: TGTGCCAGCAGTTCCCCCAGTTTAGCCAAAAACATTCAGTACTTC. Protein product: CASSSPSLAKNIQYF.

This clonotype was seen repeatedly, ten times or more. V is TRBV28 and J is TRBJ1-2, with a possible D match to TRBD1 (6 bases). The CDR3 loop spans 14 amino acids. V was clipped by 2 bases and J by 2 bases, with 9 bases between them. Germline V gene sequence: CDR1 MDHEN, CDR2 SYDVKM. The CDR3 spells CASSLGGQNYGYTF. CDR3 DNA: TGTGCCAGCAGTTTAGGGGGGCAGAACTATGGCTACACCTTC.

In its sample, this clonotype was seen many times. The rearrangement links TRBV28 to TRBJ2-3; D is tentatively TRBD1 or TRBD2 (5 bases each). The V end was cut by 4 bases, the J end by 2 bases, with 19 bases between. The CDR3 sequence is 17 residues long. The germline gives CDR1 MDHEN, CDR2 SYDVKM. CDR3 DNA: TGTGCCAGCAGTTGCCAAACCAGGGACGTCAACACAGATACGCAGTATTTT. As protein: CASSCQTRDVNTDTQYF.

This clonotype has ten or more counts. The chain combines TRBV27 with TRBJ1-1; possible D gene TRBD1, 6 bases. Germline V lookup: CDR1 MNHEY, CDR2 SMNVEV (reference sequence). The CDR3 is 16 amino acids. Trimming shortened V by 4 bases and J by 2 bases, and 17 bases separated the two germline ends. This CDR3 is CASSSPTSTGNTEAFF. In DNA form, the CDR3 reads TGTGCCAGCAGTTCTCCCACTTCGACAGGCAACACTGAAGCTTTCTTT.

This clonotype occurred many times. The J gene is TRBJ2-7, the V gene TRBV7-6; no firm D call. The ends were cut back, 1 base at V and 3 bases at J, with 10 bases in the middle. Germline-derived CDR1 and CDR2 are SGHVS and FNYEAQ. CDR3 size: 14 residues. The CDR3: CASSLEPAIYEQYF. Here the CDR3 DNA reads TGTGCCAGCAGCTTAGAGCCGGCAATCTACGAGCAGTACTTC.

The V gene is TRBV6-5, the J gene TRBJ2-1; the D is unclear. Trimming removed 0 bases at V and 4 bases at J, with 7 bases between. The CDR3 extends over 14 amino acids. The germline V gene has CDR1 MNHEY and CDR2 SVGAGI. Written as DNA, the CDR3 is TGTGCCAGCAGTTACTCTGACATATACAATGAGCAGTTCTTC. This encodes CASSYSDIYNEQFF.

The CDR3 reads CASSPPGQGHSPLHF. The CDR3 coding sequence is TGTGCCAGCAGTCCTCCGGGACAGGGTCATTCACCCCTCCACTTT. The V gene is TRBV6-1, the J gene TRBJ1-6; 9 bases map to TRBD1. The CDR3 consists of 15 residues. CDR1 and CDR2 (germline): MNHNS, SASEGT. J lost 8 bases, V lost 5 bases, and 7 bases had no gene match.

This clonotype was picked up many times. The genes are TRBV3-1 and TRBJ1-1, with D possibly TRBD1 on 6 matching bases. The CDR3 consists of 14 residues. V dropped 3 bases and J dropped 6 bases, with 14 bases sitting between them. Germline V CDR1 and CDR2: LGHDT, YNNKEL (reference sequence). The CDR3 sequence: CASSQYRDGPEAFF. The CDR3 DNA is TGTGCCAGCAGCCAGTACAGGGATGGCCCTGAAGCTTTCTTT.

J is TRBJ2-1 and V is TRBV4-2; 8 bases fit TRBD2. CDR1 is LGHNA and CDR2 is YNFKEQ in the germline V gene. This CDR3 contains 17 residues. Trimming at V came to 2 bases and at J to 7 bases, leaving 13 bases not matched to a gene. The CDR3 DNA reads TGTGCCAGCAGCCAATTTGCCGAGCGGGAGTGGCCGAATGAGCAGTTCTTC. Its protein is CASSQFAEREWPNEQFF.

This clonotype was observed at least ten times. The chain joins TRBV5-6 to TRBJ2-7; D is unresolved. V was cut by 2 bases and J by 1 base, with 10 bases left in between. Germline assignment: CDR1 SGHDT and CDR2 YYEEEE. The CDR3 sequence is 14 residues long. Here the CDR3 DNA reads TGTGCCAGCAGCTTCGGGTCCAGGTCCTACGAGCAGTACTTC. This codes for CASSFGSRSYEQYF.

The CDR3 reads CASSSGLAGDYEQYF. CDR3 DNA sequence: TGTGCCAGCAGCTCCGGACTAGCGGGGGACTACGAGCAGTACTTC. The chain carries TRBV13 and TRBJ2-7; 13 nucleotides line up with TRBD2. Trimming at V came to 4 bases and at J to 3 bases, leaving 3 bases not matched to a gene. The CDR3 length is 15 residues. Germline CDR1 reads PRHDT; CDR2 reads FYEKMQ (reference sequence).

The V call is TRBV7-2, the J call TRBJ2-3, with TRBD2 matching 11 bases. The V and J ends lost 4 bases and 1 base, in that order; junction bases with no gene match: 4. The germline V gene has CDR1 SGHTA and CDR2 FQGNSA. The CDR3 is 16 residues long. CDR3 amino acids: CASSSSTSGGTDTQYF. CDR3 sequence (DNA): TGTGCCAGCAGCTCCTCGACTAGCGGGGGCACAGATACGCAGTATTTT.

This clonotype was recorded at least ten times. The chain joins TRBV3-1 to TRBJ2-1, with TRBD1 as a possible D gene (5 bases). Between the trimmed V and J ends, which lost 1 base and 12 bases, there was a span of 13 bases. This CDR3 has 13 amino acids. Germline CDR1 LGHDT, CDR2 YNNKEL (reference sequence). The CDR3: CASSQVGPGGQFF. The CDR3 DNA reads TGTGCCAGCAGCCAAGTGGGGCCGGGCGGGCAGTTCTTC.